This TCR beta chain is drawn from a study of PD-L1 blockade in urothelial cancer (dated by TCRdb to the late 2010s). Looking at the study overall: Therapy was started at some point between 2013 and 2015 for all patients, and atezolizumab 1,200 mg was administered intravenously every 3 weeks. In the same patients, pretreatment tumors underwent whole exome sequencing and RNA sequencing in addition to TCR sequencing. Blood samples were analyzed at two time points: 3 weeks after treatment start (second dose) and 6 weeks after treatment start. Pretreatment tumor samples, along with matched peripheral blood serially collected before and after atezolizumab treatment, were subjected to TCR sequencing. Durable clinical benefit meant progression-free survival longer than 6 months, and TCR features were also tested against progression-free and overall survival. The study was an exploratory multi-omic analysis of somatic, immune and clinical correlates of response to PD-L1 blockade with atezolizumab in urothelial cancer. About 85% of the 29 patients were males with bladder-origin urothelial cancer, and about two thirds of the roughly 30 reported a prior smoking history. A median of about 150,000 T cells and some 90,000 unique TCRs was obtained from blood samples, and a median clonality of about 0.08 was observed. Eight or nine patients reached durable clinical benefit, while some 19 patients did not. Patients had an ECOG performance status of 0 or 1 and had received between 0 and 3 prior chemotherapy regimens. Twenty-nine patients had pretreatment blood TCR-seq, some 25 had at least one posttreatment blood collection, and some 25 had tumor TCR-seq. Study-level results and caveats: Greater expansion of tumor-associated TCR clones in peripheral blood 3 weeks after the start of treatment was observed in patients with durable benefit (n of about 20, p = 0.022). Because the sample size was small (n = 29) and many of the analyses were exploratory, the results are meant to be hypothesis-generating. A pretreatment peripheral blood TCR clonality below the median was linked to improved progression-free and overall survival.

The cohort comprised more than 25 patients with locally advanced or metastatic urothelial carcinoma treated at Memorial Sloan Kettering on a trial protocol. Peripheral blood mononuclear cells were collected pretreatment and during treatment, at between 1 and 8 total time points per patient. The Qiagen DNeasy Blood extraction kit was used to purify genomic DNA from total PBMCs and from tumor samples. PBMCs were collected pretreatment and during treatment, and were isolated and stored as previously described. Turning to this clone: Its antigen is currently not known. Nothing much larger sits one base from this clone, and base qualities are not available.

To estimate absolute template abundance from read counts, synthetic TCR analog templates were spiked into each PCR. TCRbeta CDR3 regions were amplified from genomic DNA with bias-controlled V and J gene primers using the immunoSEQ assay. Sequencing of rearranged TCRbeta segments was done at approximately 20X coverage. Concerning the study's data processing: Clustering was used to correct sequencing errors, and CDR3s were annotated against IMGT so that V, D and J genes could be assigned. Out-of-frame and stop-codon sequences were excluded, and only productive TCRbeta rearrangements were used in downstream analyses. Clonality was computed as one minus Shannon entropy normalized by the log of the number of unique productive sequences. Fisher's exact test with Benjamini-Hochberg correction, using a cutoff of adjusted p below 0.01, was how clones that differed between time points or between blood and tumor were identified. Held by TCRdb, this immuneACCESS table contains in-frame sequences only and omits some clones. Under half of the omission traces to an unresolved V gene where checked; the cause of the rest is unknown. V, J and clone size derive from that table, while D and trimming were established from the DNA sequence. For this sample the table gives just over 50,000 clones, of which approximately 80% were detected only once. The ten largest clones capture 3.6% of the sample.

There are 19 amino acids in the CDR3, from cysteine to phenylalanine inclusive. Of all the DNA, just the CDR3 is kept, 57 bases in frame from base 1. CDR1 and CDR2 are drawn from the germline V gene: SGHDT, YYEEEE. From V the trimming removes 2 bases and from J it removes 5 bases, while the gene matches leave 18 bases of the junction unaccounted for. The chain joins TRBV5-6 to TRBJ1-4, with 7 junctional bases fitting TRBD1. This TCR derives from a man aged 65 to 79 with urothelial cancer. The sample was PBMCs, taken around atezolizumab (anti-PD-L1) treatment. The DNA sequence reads TGTGCCAGCAGCTTTTCGATGGGGTTGACGGGACAGATAAATGAAAAACTGTTTTTT. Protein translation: CASSFSMGLTGQINEKLFF.